The 32 T cell receptor beta chains presented below share a single source sample, sequenced in a study of vaccination effects on CD4 cells after COVID-19. Repertoires were generated with immunoSEQ multiplex PCR, while TCRdb's copy carries only in-frame clones and drops some. The sample records fewer than 40,000 clones, about two thirds being singletons. Expansion of antigen-specific CD4+ T cells with viral peptide pools was carried out by the ViraFEST assay before sequencing. Culture lasted about ten days before CD4+ T cell isolation. Between March and December 2020, the person had a SARS-CoV-2 infection that PCR confirmed. Antigens of these TCRs are unknown. Specimen: CD4+ T cells from PBMCs cultured with a peptide pool, collected before COVID-19 vaccination. Receptors were obtained from a human donor who had a prior SARS-CoV-2 infection.

The rearrangement uses TRBV7-8 and TRBJ2-7, with 7 bases identical to TRBD2. The germline gives CDR1 SGHVS, CDR2 FQNEAQ. The CDR3 is made up of 17 amino acids. Germline trimming cut 5 bases from V and 0 bases from J; bases unmatched to any gene: 13. The CDR3 region is CASSPHPAGGSSYEQYF. The CDR3 region has the DNA TGTGCCAGCAGCCCACACCCCGCCGGGGGGAGCTCCTACGAGCAGTACTTC.

The gene calls are TRBV15 and TRBJ1-5; tentative D call: TRBD1 (6 bases). CDR1 LNHNV and CDR2 YYDKDF come from the germline V gene (reference sequence). Trimming removed 1 base at V and 0 bases at J, with 13 bases between. This CDR3 region has 17 residues. In nucleotides, the CDR3 is TGTGCCACCAGCAGAGGGTTGGACAGCTATAGCAATCAGCCCCAGCATTTT. As protein: CATSRGLDSYSNQPQHF.

The chain has TRBV11-3 and TRBJ2-3; 7 bases map to TRBD1. This CDR3 spans 14 amino acids. V shed 5 bases, J shed 1 base, and the junction held 3 bases outside the gene matches. Per the germline V gene, CDR1 is SGHNT and CDR2 is YENEEA. The CDR3 DNA sequence: TGTGCCAGCAGCCAGGGGGAAGGCACAGATACGCAGTATTTT. It specifies CASSQGEGTDTQYF. Looking up the rest from reference TRBV11-3 and TRBJ2-3 gives the full variable domain: EAGVVQSPRYKIIEKKQPVAFWCNPISGHNTLYWYLQNLGQGPELLIRYENEEAVDDSQLPKDRFSAERLKGVDSTLKIQPAELGDSAVYLCASSQGEGTDTQYFGPGTRLTVL.

This chain links TRBV6-5 with TRBJ2-5; D is perhaps TRBD1 (6 bases). The ends were cut back, 6 bases at V and 1 base at J, with 9 bases in the middle. This CDR3 is built from 13 residues. Germline loops: CDR1 MNHEY, CDR2 SVGAGI. CDR3 sequence: CASSRDIQETQYF. In DNA, the CDR3 is TGTGCCAGCAGCCGGGACATCCAAGAGACCCAGTACTTC.

The chain combines TRBV5-1 with TRBJ1-4; 8 bases match TRBD1. V trimming: 4 bases; J trimming: 4 bases; junction bases outside the gene matches: 12. The germline CDR1 and CDR2 sequences are SGHRS and YFSETQ. CDR3 length: 17 residues. DNA of the CDR3: TGCGCCAGCAGCCCGGAACTCCAGACAGGGGTTAATGAAAAACTGTTTTTT. Amino acid sequence: CASSPELQTGVNEKLFF.

The chain recombines TRBV5-8 with TRBJ1-2; D uncertain. The V and J ends lost 0 bases and 5 bases respectively, with 17 bases between them. The CDR3 runs 16 residues. Germline V gene data show CDR1 as SGHTS and CDR2 as YDEGEE. CDR3 region: CASSLEATHGIYGYTF. CDR3 DNA: TGTGCCAGCAGCTTGGAAGCGACCCACGGGATTTATGGCTACACCTTC. The full variable domain, with the rest looked up from reference TRBV5-8 and TRBJ1-2, is EAGVTQSPTHLIKTRGQQATLRCSPISGHTSVYWYQQALGLGLQFLLWYDEGEERNRGNFPPRFSGRQFPNYSSELNVNALELEDSALYLCASSLEATHGIYGYTFGSGTRLTVV.

The V gene is TRBV5-1, the J gene TRBJ1-2, with TRBD1 identical over 7 bases. This CDR3 contains 15 residues. V gave up 1 base and J gave up 8 bases; unmatched junction bases: 11. The V gene's germline CDR1 is SGHRS and CDR2 YFSETQ. The CDR3 here is CASSLRGDRAHGYTF. For the CDR3, the DNA is TGCGCCAGCAGCTTGCGGGGAGACAGGGCGCACGGCTACACCTTC.

J is TRBJ1-2 and V is TRBV5-1; TRBD1 aligns across 10 bases. V trimming: 1 base; J trimming: 4 bases; junction bases outside the gene matches: 4. This CDR3 has 15 residues. CDR1 SGHRS and CDR2 YFSETQ come from the germline V gene. The CDR3 coding sequence is TGCGCCAGCAGCTTGAAGACAGGGGGCATCTATGGCTACACCTTC. This encodes CASSLKTGGIYGYTF.

V gene TRBV11-2 combines with J gene TRBJ2-1, with D hard to call. Germline values: CDR1 SGHAT, CDR2 FQNNGV. V was cut by 4 bases and J by 0 bases, with 4 bases left in between. The CDR3 length is 13 residues. The CDR3 loop reads CASSSSSYNEQFF. Written as DNA, the CDR3 is TGTGCCAGCAGCTCTAGCTCCTACAATGAGCAGTTCTTC.

This clone was observed a handful of times. The rearrangement joins TRBV7-9 to TRBJ1-1; no reliable D call. CDR1 SEHNR and CDR2 FQNEAQ come from the germline V gene (reference sequence). Trimming removed 2 bases at V and 5 bases at J, with 9 bases between. This CDR3 spans 13 amino acids. The CDR3 spells CASSLFGSTEAFF. DNA of the CDR3: TGTGCCAGCAGCTTATTTGGGAGTACTGAAGCTTTCTTT.

This chain links TRBV3-1 (or the pseudogene TRBV3-2) with TRBJ1-4, with D unclear. V was pared by 0 bases and J by 7 bases, with 9 bases between. From germline, CDR1 is LGHDT and CDR2 YNNKEL (reference sequence). There are 14 residues in the CDR3. CDR3 loop: CASSQDRGSEKLFF. The CDR3 DNA reads as TGTGCCAGCAGCCAAGATCGGGGAAGTGAAAAACTGTTTTTT.

The rearrangement links TRBV28 to TRBJ2-2; possibly TRBD2 for D (5 bases). Germline CDR1 reads MDHEN; CDR2 reads SYDVKM. The V end was cut by 5 bases, the J end by 6 bases, with 16 bases between. This CDR3 comprises 15 residues. The CDR3 nucleotides are TGTGCCAGCAGTGGACCCGGGCCGCGGGCCGGGGAGCTGTTTTTT. Residues: CASSGPGPRAGELFF.

This clone was observed a handful of times. The rearrangement joins TRBV7-9 to TRBJ2-3, with D possibly TRBD1 on 6 matching bases. The germline CDR1 and CDR2 sequences are SEHNR and FQNEAQ (reference sequence). The CDR3 loop spans 12 amino acids. V was trimmed by 2 bases and J by 10 bases, leaving 10 bases between them. CDR3 amino acids: CASSLRGSAQYF. The DNA of the CDR3 is TGTGCCAGCAGCTTAAGGGGGAGTGCGCAGTATTTT.

This clone was recorded a few times. The chain combines TRBV5-1 with TRBJ2-3; the D gene is possibly TRBD2 (6 bases). Germline CDR1 is SGHRS and CDR2 is YFSETQ. Trimming took 3 bases from V and 0 from J, leaving 14 bases between them. CDR3 size: 16 residues. CDR3 loop: CASSYDPGTSTDTQYF. DNA of the CDR3: TGCGCCAGCAGCTATGATCCGGGGACTAGCACAGATACGCAGTATTTT. The full variable domain, completed using reference TRBV5-1 and TRBJ2-3, is KAGVTQTPRYLIKTRGQQVTLSCSPISGHRSVSWYQQTPGQGLQFLFEYFSETQRNKGNFPGRFSGRQFSNSRSEMNVSTLELGDSALYLCASSYDPGTSTDTQYFGPGTRLTVL.

The J gene is TRBJ2-2, the V gene TRBV19, with 11 nucleotides matching TRBD1. The CDR3 sequence is 15 residues long. Per the germline V gene, CDR1 is LNHDA and CDR2 is SQIVND (reference sequence). With V trimmed by 8 bases and J by 3 bases, 5 bases remained unmatched. CDR3 region: CASLDRGRDTGELFF. The CDR3 nucleotides read TGTGCCAGTCTGGACAGGGGGCGTGACACCGGGGAGCTGTTTTTT.

This chain uses TRBV5-5 with TRBJ1-2; TRBD1 agrees at 11 bases. Trimming removed 4 bases from V and 5 bases from J; junction bases left unmatched: 7. The CDR3 has 15 residues. CDR1 is SGHKS, CDR2 YYEKEE, per germline (reference sequence). In DNA, the CDR3 is TGTGCCAGCAGCACAGGACAGGGGGCGGCTTATGGCTACACCTTC. This sequence encodes CASSTGQGAAYGYTF.

This clone was found once. The V and J genes are TRBV5-7 and TRBJ2-1; 8 positions agree with TRBD1. TRBV5-7 is filed as an ORF, its function uncertain. The CDR3 has 16 residues. V shed 1 base and J 0 bases; nucleotides not matched to a gene: 3. The CDR3 region has the DNA TGTGCCAGCAGCTTGCAGGGGGCTGGCTCCTACAATGAGCAGTTCTTC. Protein: CASSLQGAGSYNEQFF.

V is TRBV18 and J is TRBJ1-4; D not certain. The V and J ends lost 3 bases and 8 bases respectively, with 10 bases between them. Germline V gene data show CDR1 as KGHSH and CDR2 as LQKENI. The CDR3 runs 13 residues. CDR3 amino acids: CASSPGVGEKLFF. The CDR3 nucleotides read TGTGCCAGCTCACCTGGCGTTGGAGAAAAACTGTTTTTT.

This chain links TRBV19 with TRBJ2-5, with TRBD1 identical over 11 bases. Unmatched junction bases numbered 13, after V lost 3 bases and J lost 4 bases. This CDR3 contains 18 residues. Germline V CDR1 and CDR2: LNHDA, SQIVND (reference sequence). The CDR3 coding sequence is TGTGCCAGTAGTATCCTGAGGACAGGGGGCGCGGGTCGAGAGACCCAGTACTTC. Its translation: CASSILRTGGAGRETQYF.

V is TRBV7-9 and J is TRBJ1-6; 7 positions match TRBD1. The CDR3 sequence is 13 residues long. J was trimmed by 7 bases and V by 4 bases; bases with no gene match: 1. Germline V gene sequence: CDR1 SEHNR, CDR2 FQNEAQ (reference sequence). The DNA for the CDR3 is TGTGCCAGCAGCTCGACAGGGAATTCACCCCTCCACTTT. Translated: CASSSTGNSPLHF.

The V gene is TRBV10-3, the J gene TRBJ1-6; 7 nucleotides agree with TRBD1. The germline V gene encodes CDR1 ENHRY and CDR2 SYGVKD. The CDR3 runs 15 residues. The ends lost 2 bases at V and 7 bases at J; junction bases unmatched: 5. The CDR3 region is CAISETGTENSPLHF. Written as DNA, the CDR3 is TGTGCCATCAGTGAGACCGGGACAGAGAATTCACCCCTCCACTTT.

The CDR3, as DNA: TGCGCCAGCAGCTTGTTCGGACAGGGTCTCACTGAAGCTTTCTTT. Translating gives CASSLFGQGLTEAFF. This chain joins TRBV5-1 and TRBJ1-1; TRBD1 aligns across 8 bases. The CDR3 length is 15 residues. Germline V CDR1 and CDR2: SGHRS, YFSETQ. V was clipped by 1 base and J by 4 bases; unmatched bases: 6.

J is TRBJ2-5 and V is TRBV19, with D unresolved. The germline gives CDR1 LNHDA, CDR2 SQIVND (reference sequence). The CDR3 loop spans 9 amino acids. The ends were cut back, 10 bases at V and 1 base at J, with 1 base in the middle. CDR3 coding DNA: TGTGCCACCCAAGAGACCCAGTACTTC. Translated: CATQETQYF.

The rearrangement links TRBV4-1 to TRBJ2-1; 9 bases agree with TRBD1. This CDR3 has 16 residues. Germline lookup yields CDR1 MGHRA and CDR2 YSYEKL. With 1 base clipped from V and 5 bases from J, the junction kept 6 bases outside the gene matches. Here the CDR3 DNA reads TGCGCCAGCAGCCAAGTTGGGACAGGGTACGACAATGAGCAGTTCTTC. This codes for CASSQVGTGYDNEQFF.

A word on this clone: A read error may produce the germline difference seen at one junction end. CDR3 sequence reads: CSRGQGEYTEAFF. In nucleotides, the CDR3 is TGTTCCAGGGGGCAGGGGGAATACACTGAAGCTTTCTTT. The J gene is TRBJ1-1, the V gene TRBV5-6; TRBD1 aligns across 8 bases. CDR1 is SGHDT, CDR2 YYEEEE, per germline. This CDR3 is built from 13 residues.

The V gene is TRBV4-1, the J gene TRBJ1-2, with D perhaps TRBD1 (5 bases). The V gene lost 1 base and the J gene lost 0 bases, with 9 bases spanning the gap. This CDR3 has 15 amino acids. CDR1 is MGHRA and CDR2 is YSYEKL in the germline V gene. This CDR3 reads CASSQAPTANYGYTF. The DNA of the CDR3 is TGCGCCAGCAGCCAAGCTCCGACAGCTAACTATGGCTACACCTTC.

The chain links TRBV30 to TRBJ1-5; maybe TRBD1 (5 bases). Trimming pared 0 bases from V and 3 bases from J, leaving 9 bases between. This CDR3 has 14 residues. Germline V gives CDR1 GTSNPN, CDR2 SVGIG (reference sequence). CDR3 sequence reads: CAWSVGQPNQPQHF. The CDR3 DNA reads as TGTGCCTGGAGTGTGGGGCAGCCCAATCAGCCCCAGCATTTT.

CDR3 DNA: TGTGCCAGCAGCTTAGCCCCTAAGCTAGCGGGAGATGAGACCCAGTACTTC. Translation gives CASSLAPKLAGDETQYF. The V call is TRBV7-6, the J call TRBJ2-5; 10 nucleotides agree with TRBD2. Trimming at V came to 0 bases and at J to 5 bases, leaving 9 bases not matched to a gene. This CDR3 spans 17 amino acids. The germline V gene encodes CDR1 SGHVS and CDR2 FNYEAQ.

The V call is TRBV5-1, the J call TRBJ1-6; a weak D match, TRBD1 (6 bases). Looked up from germline, CDR1 is SGHRS and CDR2 is YFSETQ. V shed 3 bases and J shed 0 bases, with 16 bases lying between them. This CDR3 spans 18 amino acids. CDR3 sequence reads: CASSYSPGTSSYNSPLHF. The CDR3 nucleotides read TGCGCCAGCAGCTATAGTCCGGGGACAAGCTCCTATAATTCACCCCTCCACTTT.

V is TRBV11-2 and J is TRBJ2-5; D is tentatively TRBD1 or TRBD2 (6 bases each). The CDR3 consists of 17 residues. Germline V CDR1 and CDR2: SGHAT, FQNNGV. V was pared by 2 bases and J by 1 base, with 17 bases between. Here the CDR3 DNA reads TGTGCCAGCAGCTTAATACCTTGGTCGGGGGCCCAAGAGACCCAGTACTTC. Its protein product is CASSLIPWSGAQETQYF.

This rearrangement joins TRBV9 to TRBJ1-3; 7 bases fit TRBD1. Germline V gene lookup returns CDR1 SGDLS and CDR2 YYNGEE. Unmatched junction bases numbered 10, after V lost 4 bases and J lost 3 bases. CDR3 length: 16 amino acids. The DNA of the CDR3 is TGTGCCAGCAGCCTACACCGACAGGGAATTGGAAACACCATATATTTT. Translated, it gives CASSLHRQGIGNTIYF.

The rearrangement joins TRBV2 to TRBJ2-7; TRBD2 agrees at 12 bases. The CDR3 is 15 residues long. V lost 8 bases, J lost 4 bases, and 9 bases stayed unmatched. Germline V lookup: CDR1 SNHLY, CDR2 FYNNEI. Here the CDR3 reads CASGGLAGLFYEQYF. The DNA for the CDR3 is TGTGCCAGCGGGGGACTAGCGGGCTTATTTTACGAGCAGTACTTC.